These 12 T cell receptor beta chains were all obtained from the same sample, sequenced in a study of memory CD8 T cells in hepatitis C reinfection. Measured with immunoSEQ multiplex PCR; TCRdb has only the in-frame clones, and not every one. The repertoire holds tens of thousands of clones, with under 90% as singletons. Documented time point: pre-reinfection, 55 to 20 weeks before reinfection detection. TCR sequencing was done directly ex vivo on sorted cells, without expansion in vitro. The sample was naive CD8+ T cells sorted from blood. The receptors originated from a man between 18 and 29 years old with hepatitis C virus infection.

This chain joins TRBV7-6 and TRBJ2-3; 8 bases fit TRBD2. Germline V lookup: CDR1 SGHVS, CDR2 FNYEAQ. CDR3 size: 15 residues. The junction had 3 bases not matched to a gene; V was cut back by 1 base and J by 3 bases. For the CDR3, the DNA is TGTGCCAGCAGCTTAGATACGGGAGGGACAGATACGCAGTATTTT. Amino acid sequence: CASSLDTGGTDTQYF.

This clone was seen a single time. The chain combines TRBV6-5 with TRBJ2-5; no clear D. The better agreement between TRBJ2-7 and the DNA end casts doubt on the J call. The V gene's germline CDR1 is MNHEY and CDR2 SVGAGI. The CDR3 runs 14 residues. Written as DNA, the CDR3 is TGTGCCAGCAGTTCGGCCAGGTCCCTCTACGAGCAGTACTTC. This sequence encodes CASSSARSLYEQYF.

The rearrangement joins TRBV11-1 to TRBJ2-1, with 9 bases fitting TRBD1. The trim removed 5 bases at V and 5 bases at J, leaving 1 base unmatched. Germline CDR1 reads SGHAT; CDR2 reads FQDESV (reference sequence). CDR3 length: 13 residues. The DNA for the CDR3 is TGTGCCAGCAGCCGGACAGGGGACAATGAGCAGTTCTTC. This gives the protein CASSRTGDNEQFF.

The chain uses TRBV5-5 and TRBJ1-6; no reliable D call. Germline V lookup: CDR1 SGHKS, CDR2 YYEKEE (reference sequence). The V gene lost 2 bases and the J gene lost 8 bases, with 17 bases spanning the gap. CDR3 size: 16 residues. DNA for the CDR3: TGTGCCAGCAGCTTTACGGAGGGATACGGATATTCACCCCTCCACTTT. This translates into CASSFTEGYGYSPLHF. The variable domain in full, with the rest retrieved from reference TRBV5-5 and TRBJ1-6, is DAGVTQSPTHLIKTRGQQVTLRCSPISGHKSVSWYQQVLGQGPQFIFQYYEKEERGRGNFPDRFSARQFPNYSSELNVNALLLGDSALYLCASSFTEGYGYSPLHFGNGTRLTVT.

This chain links TRBV21-1 with TRBJ1-2. TRBV21-1 is an annotated pseudogene. The CDR3 length is 15 residues. For the CDR3, the DNA is TGTGCCAGCAGCGCCCATACTAGGACTTGCGAGGGCTACACCTTC. Amino acids: CASSAHTRTCEGYTF.

This clone has a single count. This rearrangement joins TRBV7-8 to TRBJ1-5, with no clear D. The germline V and J ends were trimmed by 0 bases and 1 base, with 7 bases remaining between them. Germline assignment: CDR1 SGHVS and CDR2 FQNEAQ. This CDR3 is 15 amino acids long. As DNA, the CDR3 is TGTGCCAGCAGCTTAGCGGGCACAAGCAATCAGCCCCAGCATTTT. It encodes CASSLAGTSNQPQHF.

V usage is TRBV7-6 and J usage is TRBJ2-5, with D perhaps TRBD1 (5 bases). The V and J ends lost 5 bases and 1 base respectively, with 14 bases between them. Germline V gives CDR1 SGHVS, CDR2 FNYEAQ. This CDR3 comprises 15 residues. CDR3 in amino acids: CASSLQSDTQETQYF. CDR3 in DNA: TGTGCCAGCAGCCTACAATCGGACACCCAAGAGACCCAGTACTTC. Filled out from reference TRBV7-6 and TRBJ2-5, the complete variable domain reads GAGVSQSPRYKVTKRGQDVALRCDPISGHVSLYWYRQALGQGPEFLTYFNYEAQQDKSGLPNDRFSAERPEGSISTLTIQRTEQRDSAMYRCASSLQSDTQETQYFGPGTRLLVL.

V gene TRBV30 combines with J gene TRBJ1-1; D perhaps matches TRBD1 (6 bases). The CDR3 spans 15 residues. Germline V gene lookup returns CDR1 GTSNPN and CDR2 SVGIG (reference sequence). Deletions cut 3 bases from V and 0 bases from J, with 14 bases between. The CDR3 sequence is CAWRGQSLLNTEAFF. The CDR3 DNA is TGTGCCTGGAGAGGACAGTCTCTTCTGAACACTGAAGCTTTCTTT.

The rearrangement uses TRBV2 and TRBJ2-7; TRBD1 is a possible D gene (7 bases). CDR1 is SNHLY, CDR2 FYNNEI, per germline. V was shortened by 0 bases and J by 5 bases, with 20 bases between the two germline ends. The CDR3 runs to 17 residues. The CDR3, as DNA: TGTGCCAGCAGTGAAGCGCCCCGACAGGGACTGAGGGACGAGCAGTACGTC. This encodes CASSEAPRQGLRDEQYV.

The CDR3 sequence is CASSVRDTGANVLTF. The CDR3 DNA follows: TGTGCCAGCAGTGTACGGGACACTGGGGCCAACGTCCTGACTTTC. This chain links TRBV2 with TRBJ2-6, with a weak D call TRBD1 (6 bases). Trimming took off 4 bases at V and 2 bases at J, with 9 bases between the two ends. Germline V gene sequence: CDR1 SNHLY, CDR2 FYNNEI. CDR3 size: 15 residues.

The chain is built from TRBV21-1 and TRBJ2-7; TRBD2, the table's D call, was not compared with the DNA. TRBV21-1 represents a pseudogene. The CDR3 runs 14 residues. The CDR3 nucleotides are TGTGCCAGCAGCAAAGGTTCGGGAGGGTACGAGCAGTACTTC. Translating it yields CASSKGSGGYEQYF.

V and J are TRBV29-1 and TRBJ2-1; 13 nucleotides line up with TRBD2. Germline V gene lookup returns CDR1 SQVTM and CDR2 ANQGSEA. The CDR3 has 15 residues. V was pared by 1 base and J by 7 bases, with 4 bases of the junction left unmatched. The CDR3 loop reads CSVEGLAGGWNEQFF. In DNA form, the CDR3 reads TGCAGCGTTGAAGGACTAGCGGGAGGTTGGAATGAGCAGTTCTTC.